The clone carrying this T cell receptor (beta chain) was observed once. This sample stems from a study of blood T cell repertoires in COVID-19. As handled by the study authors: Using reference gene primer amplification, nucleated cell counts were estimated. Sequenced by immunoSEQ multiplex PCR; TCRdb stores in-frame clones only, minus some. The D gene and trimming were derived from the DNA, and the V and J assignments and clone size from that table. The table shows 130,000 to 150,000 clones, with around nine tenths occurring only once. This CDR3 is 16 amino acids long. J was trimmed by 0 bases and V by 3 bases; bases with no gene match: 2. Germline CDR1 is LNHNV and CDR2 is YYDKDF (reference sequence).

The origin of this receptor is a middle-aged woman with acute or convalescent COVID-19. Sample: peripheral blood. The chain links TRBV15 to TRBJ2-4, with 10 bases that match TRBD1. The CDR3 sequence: CATSRGTGEAKNIQYF. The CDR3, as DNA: TGTGCCACCAGCAGGGGGACAGGGGAAGCCAAAAACATTCAGTACTTC.